Listed below are T cell receptor beta chains from one sample, sequenced in a study of Graves' ophthalmopathy and Graves' hyperthyroidism. In TCRdb, the multiplex PCR reads were re-called with MiXCR into one record per CDR3 protein. The data hold almost 40,000 distinct CDR3 sequences, with approximately 55% observed a single time. Sequencing used peripheral blood. These receptor sequences come from an adult woman with stable Graves' hyperthyroidism. The CDR3 runs from the conserved cysteine through the conserved F or W. A D gene is named only where the DNA matches it firmly. Not every row has a clone size; where given, it reads once, few, many or a size class.

>TRBD2|TRBJ2-7|.|TRBV20-1|16
TGCAGTGCTAGACTCGAGACTAGCGGGACAACCTACGAGCAGCACTTC
CSARLETSGTTYEQHF
>TRBD1|TRBJ2-7|.|TRBV15|15
TGTGCCACCAGCGTGCGGCGGACAGGGGCTCTTGAGCAGTACTTC
CATSVRRTGALEQYF
>.|TRBJ1-1|once|TRBV2|13
TGTGCCAGCAACAGCCTCATGAACACTGAAGCTTTCTTT
CASNSLMNTEAFF
>.|TRBJ2-2|many|TRBV9|14
TGTGCCAGCAGCCAAATATCGAACACCGGGGAGCTTTTTTTT
CASSQISNTGELFF
>.|TRBJ1-2|many|TRBV20-1|15
TGCAGTGCTCCCATGAGACAGCCTCCTAACTATGGCTACACCTTC
CSAPMRQPPNYGYTF
>.|TRBJ2-7|.|TRBV4-1|13
TGCGCCAGCAGCCATTCCAGAGGGGACGAGCAGTACTTC
CASSHSRGDEQYF
>.|TRBJ1-5|many|TRBV6-6|14
TGTGCCACTACCGGGGGGAACAGCAATCAGCCCCAGCATTTT
CATTGGNSNQPQHF
>.|TRBJ1-2|.|TRBV5-4|13
TGTGCCAGCAGCTCCGCGACAGGTTATGGCTACACCTTC
CASSSATGYGYTF
>.|TRBJ2-3|many|TRBV11-3|16
TGTGCCAGCAGCTGGGGTCGGGACCCTAGCACAGATACGCAGTATTTT
CASSWGRDPSTDTQYF
>TRBD2|TRBJ2-1|once|TRBV24-1|18
TGTGCCACCAGTGATTCGACGCCCGGGACTAGCGGGAGAGATGAGCAGTTCTTC
CATSDSTPGTSGRDEQFF
>.|TRBJ1-1|many|TRBV28|13
TGTGCCAGCAGTTTCACGTTCAACACTGAAGCTTTCTTT
CASSFTFNTEAFF
>TRBD1|TRBJ1-6|many|TRBV11-2|16
TGTGCCAGCAGCCCCCCCCGCGGACAGGGGAGTTCACCCCTCCACTTT
CASSPPRGQGSSPLHF